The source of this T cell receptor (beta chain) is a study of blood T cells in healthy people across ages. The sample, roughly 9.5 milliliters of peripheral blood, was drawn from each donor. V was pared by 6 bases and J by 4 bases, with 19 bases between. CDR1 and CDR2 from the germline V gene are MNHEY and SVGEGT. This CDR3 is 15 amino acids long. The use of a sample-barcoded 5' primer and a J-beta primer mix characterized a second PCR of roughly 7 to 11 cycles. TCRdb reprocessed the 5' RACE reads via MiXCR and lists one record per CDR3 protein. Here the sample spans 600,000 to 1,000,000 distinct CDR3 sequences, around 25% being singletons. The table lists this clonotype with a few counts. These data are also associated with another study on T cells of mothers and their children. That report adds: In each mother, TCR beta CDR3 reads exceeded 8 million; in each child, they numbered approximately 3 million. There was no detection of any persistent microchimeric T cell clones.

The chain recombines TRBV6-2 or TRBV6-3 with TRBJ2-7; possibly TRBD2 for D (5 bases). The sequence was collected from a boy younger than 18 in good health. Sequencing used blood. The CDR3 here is CASRVLEELSYEQYF. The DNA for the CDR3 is TGTGCCAGCAGGGTACTGGAGGAACTATCTTACGAGCAGTACTTC.